This entry describes one T cell receptor (beta chain). The data derive from a study of Ad26.COV2.S vaccination and SARS-CoV-2 variants. Noted treatment: around 19 received Ad26.COV2.S at low or high dose, single or two shots; 5 received placebo; per-sample allocation not given. Collection of the samples took place on day 63 after the first injection of vaccine or placebo. Losses at the gene ends were 2 bases for V and 0 bases for J; bases not matched to a gene: 3. The CDR3 runs 15 residues. The V gene's germline CDR1 is SGHDT and CDR2 YYEEEE. The table came from immunoSEQ multiplex PCR; TCRdb's copy has only in-frame clones and leaves some out. The table shows hundreds of thousands of clones, with about 91% occurring only once.

Sample: peripheral blood, taken in a trial of Ad26.COV2.S vaccine versus placebo. The chain has TRBV5-6 and TRBJ2-3; TRBD2 matches at 7 bases. This TCR came from a person between 18 and 65 years old who received the Ad26.COV2.S COVID-19 vaccine or a placebo. CDR3 residues: CASSFNSGSTDTQYF. CDR3 in DNA: TGTGCCAGCAGCTTTAATAGCGGGAGCACAGATACGCAGTATTTT.